The rows below give T cell receptor beta chains drawn from one sample of a study of Graves' ophthalmopathy and Graves' hyperthyroidism. TCRdb independently ran MiXCR on the multiplex PCR reads; one entry per CDR3 protein. The data hold approximately 700,000 distinct CDR3 sequences, with about two fifths observed a single time. Sequencing was done on a sample of peripheral blood. The origin of the receptors is an adult man with Graves' ophthalmopathy. The CDR3 runs from the conserved cysteine through the conserved F or W.

j_gene	v_gene	CDR3aa
TRBJ2-5	TRBV9	CASSTGQGRGETQYF
TRBJ1-2	TRBV9	CASSVEGRVNGYTF
TRBJ1-4	TRBV4-2	CASSPQGHGTTNEKLFF
TRBJ1-1	TRBV19	CASSYGQVGTEAFF
TRBJ2-7	TRBV5-1	CASSLGEILRQEQYF
TRBJ1-1	TRBV7-2	CASSLVRQGAAEAFF
TRBJ2-5	TRBV7-9	CAWSGPLETQYF
TRBJ2-2	TRBV5-5	CASSLEQTGELFF
TRBJ1-1	TRBV20-1	CSAATTNRGMNTEAFF
TRBJ2-3	TRBV24-1	CATSDNGQGHTDTQYF
TRBJ1-4	TRBV20-1	CSATRGQEFNEKLFF
TRBJ2-7	TRBV11-2	CASSLEVADSYEQYF
TRBJ1-2	TRBV9	CASSNRDGARVGYTF
TRBJ1-1	TRBV25-1	CASRQVNTEAFF
TRBJ1-1	TRBV2	CASSPSGQNTEAFF
TRBJ2-3	TRBV10-3	CAIGGRAPDTQYF
TRBJ1-5	TRBV7-3	CASSPIREDQPQHF
TRBJ1-2	TRBV10-3	CAISESAVGYTF
TRBJ2-7	TRBV29-1	CSVGTPSSYEQYF
TRBJ2-7	TRBV7-6	CASSPRERAGEQYF
TRBJ2-7	TRBV2	CAGTRASYEQYF
TRBJ2-6	TRBV29-1	CSVEVGGSGANVLTF
TRBJ2-1	TRBV2	CATLEASGHEQFF
TRBJ2-7	TRBV4-3	CASSQGQGDSYEQYF
TRBJ1-2	TRBV10-3	CAISSNNYGYTF
TRBJ2-7	TRBV7-6	CASSVEAQGLYEQYF
TRBJ1-5	TRBV10-3	CASRKLSVSNQPQHF
TRBJ1-5	TRBV7-9	CASSVAFGTGANQPQHF
TRBJ2-2	TRBV7-8	CASSFPGTSDYTGELFF
TRBJ2-2	TRBV24-1	CATSGPGGDTGELFF
TRBJ2-7	TRBV7-8	CASSRPETGPEQYF
TRBJ1-1	TRBV12-3/TRBV12-4	CASSWGRVNTEAFF
TRBJ2-5	TRBV2	CASSDRGGGEETQYF
TRBJ2-5	TRBV2	CASSDAGDRGGAQYF
TRBJ2-5	TRBV10-3	CASSARVAGAQETQYF
TRBJ1-2	TRBV20-1	CSARDTDYGYTF
TRBJ1-4	TRBV7-2	CASSDRKANEKLFF
TRBJ1-4	TRBV7-8	CASSQDPEEKLFF
TRBJ1-2	TRBV12-3/TRBV12-4	CASSLRRGGTYGYTF
TRBJ1-6	TRBV10-3	CAISESGQGVPLHF
TRBJ1-5	TRBV10-2	CASSAGQVNQPQHF
TRBJ1-3	TRBV19	CASSTRESSGNTIYF
TRBJ1-1	TRBV20-1	CSLGQAPNTEAFF
TRBJ1-6	TRBV7-7	CASSYTGGVFNSPLHF
TRBJ2-7	TRBV12-3/TRBV12-4	CASQWFSEQYF
TRBJ1-2	TRBV7-2	CASSSLTGGTTINYGYTF
TRBJ1-3	TRBV7-9	CASSLGDRGPLFGNTIYF
TRBJ2-5	TRBV29-1	CSVGPADQETQYF